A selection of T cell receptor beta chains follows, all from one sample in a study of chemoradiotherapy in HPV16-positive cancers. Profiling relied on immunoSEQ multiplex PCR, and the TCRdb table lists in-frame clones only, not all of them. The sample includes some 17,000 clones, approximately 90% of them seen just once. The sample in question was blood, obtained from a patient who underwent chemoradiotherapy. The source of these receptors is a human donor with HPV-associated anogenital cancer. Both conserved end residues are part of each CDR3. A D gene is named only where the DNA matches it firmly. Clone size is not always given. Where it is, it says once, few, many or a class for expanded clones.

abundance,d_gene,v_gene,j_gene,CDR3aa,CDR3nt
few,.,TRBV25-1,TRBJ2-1,CASSGLGVPHEQFF,TGTGCCAGCAGTGGCCTCGGCGTCCCCCATGAGCAGTTCTTC
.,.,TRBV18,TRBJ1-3,CASSPQGVGNTIYF,TGTGCCAGCTCACCACAGGGGGTTGGAAACACCATATATTTT
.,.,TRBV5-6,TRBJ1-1,CASSLEQGTAFF,TGTGCCAGCAGCCTAGAGCAGGGTACGGCTTTCTTT
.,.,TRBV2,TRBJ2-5,CASSEMSETQYF,TGTGCCAGCAGTGAAATGTCGGAGACCCAGTACTTC
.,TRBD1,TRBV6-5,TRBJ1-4,CASRRGQGVLFF,TGTGCCAGCAGACGCGGACAGGGGGTCCTGTTTTTT
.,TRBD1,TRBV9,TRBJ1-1,CASSPGTAPTEAFF,TGTGCCAGCAGCCCCGGGACAGCACCCACTGAAGCTTTCTTT
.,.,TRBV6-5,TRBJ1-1,CASSYSISSGDGEAFF,TGTGCCAGCAGTTACTCGATATCAAGTGGGGACGGAGAAGCTTTCTTT
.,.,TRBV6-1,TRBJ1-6,CASSESALHSPLHF,TGTGCCAGCAGTGAATCGGCGCTCCATTCACCCCTCCACTTT
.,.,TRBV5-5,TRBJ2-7,CASSLPRAVEQYF,TGTGCCAGCAGCCTACCGCGGGCAGTCGAGCAGTACTTC
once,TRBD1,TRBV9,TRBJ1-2,CASSYRGRGYTF,TGTGCCAGCAGCTACAGGGGCCGGGGCTACACCTTC
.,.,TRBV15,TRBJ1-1,CATSRGGRNTEAFF,TGTGCCACCAGCAGAGGGGGGAGGAACACTGAAGCTTTCTTT
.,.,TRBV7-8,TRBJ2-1,CASSLEAAGDEQFF,TGTGCCAGCAGCTTAGAGGCCGCCGGGGATGAGCAGTTCTTC
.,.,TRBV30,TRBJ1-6,CAWSVEQGVSPLHF,TGTGCCTGGAGTGTGGAACAGGGAGTTTCACCCCTCCACTTT
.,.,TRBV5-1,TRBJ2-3,CASSRDSRQRGSGTDTQYF,TGCGCCAGCAGCAGGGACAGTCGACAACGGGGGAGCGGCACAGATACGCAGTATTTT
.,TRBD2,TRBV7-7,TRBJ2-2,CASSSTSGANTGELFF,TGTGCCAGCAGCTCGACTAGCGGGGCTAACACCGGGGAGCTGTTTTTT